This T cell receptor (beta chain) was documented in a study of regulatory T cells in long-lasting Graves disease. The J segment lost 0 bases and the V segment lost 7 bases, leaving 16 bases of the junction unmatched. The CDR3 is made up of 18 amino acids. The time point denotes: persistent/refractory GD, antithyroid drugs over 5 years with positive TRAb. With RNA extracted from PBMCs as input, the TCR library was made. All patients originated from an endocrinology department located in Xi'an, China. With EDTA tubes as the receptacles, 7.5 to 9.5 milliliters of peripheral blood were drawn. Library construction for TCR beta used iRepertoire HTBI primers and Arm-PCR of CDR3 regions. As originally analysed: Identification across samples found fewer than 65 TRBV and roughly 14 TRBJ segments. TCRdb re-called the multiplex PCR reads with MiXCR, one entry per CDR3 protein. These V and J calls are TCRdb output, not the study's own analysis. The data contain hundreds of thousands of distinct CDR3 sequences, approximately 21% of them singletons.

The sequences come from peripheral blood mononuclear cells (PBMCs), collected when the disease was refractory, from a patient treated with antithyroid drugs. The source is a female donor with Graves disease. The chain carries TRBV12-3 or TRBV12-4 and TRBJ1-1; 8 nucleotides align to TRBD1. For the CDR3, the DNA is TGTGCCAGCACTTTCAGGGGGGTCAGGGGGCACATGAACACTGAAGCTTTCTTT. Amino acids: CASTFRGVRGHMNTEAFF.